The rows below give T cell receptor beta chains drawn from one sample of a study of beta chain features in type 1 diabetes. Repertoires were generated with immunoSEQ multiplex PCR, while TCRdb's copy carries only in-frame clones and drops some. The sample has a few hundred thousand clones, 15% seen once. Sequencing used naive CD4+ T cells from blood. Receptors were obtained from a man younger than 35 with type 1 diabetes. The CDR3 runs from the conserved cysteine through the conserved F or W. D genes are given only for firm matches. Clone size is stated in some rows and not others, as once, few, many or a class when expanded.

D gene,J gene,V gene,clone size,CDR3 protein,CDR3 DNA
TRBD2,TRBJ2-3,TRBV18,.,CASSPWTSGGTDTQYF,TGTGCCAGCTCACCTTGGACTAGCGGGGGGACAGATACGCAGTATTTT
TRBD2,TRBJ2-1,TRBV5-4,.,CASSSKREGPNNEQFF,TGTGCCAGCAGCTCGAAGCGGGAGGGCCCAAACAATGAGCAGTTCTTC
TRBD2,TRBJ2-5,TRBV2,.,CASSGRGKETQYF,TGTGCCAGCAGTGGGCGGGGGAAAGAGACCCAGTACTTC
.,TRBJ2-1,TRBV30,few,CACLQVAGALQEQFF,TGTGCCTGTCTACAAGTGGCGGGGGCCCTCCAGGAGCAGTTCTTC
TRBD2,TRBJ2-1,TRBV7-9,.,CASSLLADRYNEQFF,TGTGCCAGCAGCTTACTAGCGGACCGGTACAATGAGCAGTTCTTC
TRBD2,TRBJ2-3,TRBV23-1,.,CASSPPGRGVGRLTDTQYF,TGCGCCAGCAGTCCCCCGGGGCGGGGGGTAGGGCGGCTCACAGATACGCAGTATTTT
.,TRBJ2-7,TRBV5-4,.,CASSSRWLDGREQYF,TGTGCCAGCAGCTCCCGGTGGCTAGACGGTCGCGAGCAGTACTTC
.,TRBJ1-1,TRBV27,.,CASSFHGGTEAFF,TGTGCCAGCAGTTTCCACGGGGGCACTGAAGCTTTCTTT
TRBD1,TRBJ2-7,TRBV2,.,CASIRDRGSYEQYF,TGTGCCAGCATCAGGGACAGGGGGTCCTACGAGCAGTACTTC
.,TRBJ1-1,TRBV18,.,CASSQDRTEAFF,TGTGCCAGCTCGCAGGACAGAACTGAAGCTTTCTTT
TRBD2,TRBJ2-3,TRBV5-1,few,CASSQSGGASTDTQYF,TGCGCCAGCAGCCAGAGCGGGGGGGCTAGCACAGATACGCAGTATTTT
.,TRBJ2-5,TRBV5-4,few,CASSPGTGEETQYF,TGTGCCAGCAGCCCCGGGACGGGGGAGGAGACCCAGTACTTC